Listed below are T cell receptor beta chains from one sample, sequenced in a study of T cells after yellow fever vaccination. A single record per CDR3 protein comes from TCRdb applying MiXCR to the 5' RACE reads. The profile shows about 170,000 distinct CDR3 sequences, about 11% of them singletons. The specimen comprised CD8+ T cells sorted from PBMCs, sampled 15 days after the yellow fever booster vaccination. The receptors here all came from a man between 18 and 35 years old who received the YFV17D yellow fever vaccine. The CDR3 runs from the conserved cysteine through the conserved F or W. Each record gives: V gene, J gene, D gene, clone size, CDR3 DNA, CDR3 protein. D genes are given only for firm matches. Clone sizes are given selectively: once, few, many, or a class where the clone is expanded.

v_gene: TRBV19
j_gene: TRBJ2-5
d_gene: TRBD2
abundance: few
CDR3nt: TGTGCCAGTAGTTACACTAGCGGGGCGGCGGAGACCCAGTACTTC
CDR3aa: CASSYTSGAAETQYF

v_gene: TRBV7-9
j_gene: TRBJ2-7
d_gene: TRBD1
abundance: few
CDR3nt: TGTGCCAGCAGCTCGACACGACAGGGGTCCGAGCAGTACTTC
CDR3aa: CASSSTRQGSEQYF

v_gene: TRBV12-3/TRBV12-4
j_gene: TRBJ1-1
d_gene: NA
abundance: few
CDR3nt: TGTGCCAGCATCTTGCGGGGGGGGACTGAAGCTTTCTTT
CDR3aa: CASILRGGTEAFF

v_gene: TRBV12-3/TRBV12-4
j_gene: TRBJ1-5
d_gene: NA
abundance: NA
CDR3nt: TGTGCCAGCAGTTCTCGGGTGTACGGGGTGCCCCAGCATTTT
CDR3aa: CASSSRVYGVPQHF

v_gene: TRBV12-3/TRBV12-4
j_gene: TRBJ2-5
d_gene: NA
abundance: few
CDR3nt: TGTGCCAGCAGACTAGGGGGTAATCAAGAGACCCAGTACTTC
CDR3aa: CASRLGGNQETQYF

v_gene: TRBV12-3/TRBV12-4
j_gene: TRBJ1-2
d_gene: NA
abundance: few
CDR3nt: TGTGCCAGCCGGAAAGGGGCCAGGGATGGCTACACCTTC
CDR3aa: CASRKGARDGYTF

v_gene: TRBV7-9
j_gene: TRBJ1-4
d_gene: NA
abundance: few
CDR3nt: TGTGCCAGCAGCTCCGCGCCTAATGAAAAACTGTTTTTT
CDR3aa: CASSSAPNEKLFF

v_gene: TRBV29-1
j_gene: TRBJ2-2
d_gene: NA
abundance: many
CDR3nt: TGCAGCGTTGAAGATCCGAGGGGATACACCGGGGAGCTGTTTTTT
CDR3aa: CSVEDPRGYTGELFF

v_gene: TRBV10-3
j_gene: TRBJ2-3
d_gene: NA
abundance: NA
CDR3nt: TGTGCCATCAGTGACCGTGGCAGGCGTAGGACAGATACGCAGTATTTT
CDR3aa: CAISDRGRRRTDTQYF

v_gene: TRBV7-9
j_gene: TRBJ2-1
d_gene: TRBD2
abundance: many
CDR3nt: TGTGCCAGCAGCCTCGGCACTAGCGGGGGGTCCTACAATGAGCAGTTCTTC
CDR3aa: CASSLGTSGGSYNEQFF

v_gene: TRBV4-1
j_gene: TRBJ2-5
d_gene: TRBD2
abundance: many
CDR3nt: TGCGCCAGCAGCCTTTATAGCGGGGCACAAGAGACCCAGTACTTC
CDR3aa: CASSLYSGAQETQYF

v_gene: TRBV7-6
j_gene: TRBJ1-6
d_gene: TRBD1
abundance: few
CDR3nt: TGTGCCAGCAGCTTAGGTTTGACAGGGACGTCACCCCTCCACTTT
CDR3aa: CASSLGLTGTSPLHF

v_gene: TRBV5-4
j_gene: TRBJ1-1
d_gene: NA
abundance: few
CDR3nt: TGTGCCAGCAGCTTTTTTCTGGGGCCAGGCGCTGAAGCTTTCTTT
CDR3aa: CASSFFLGPGAEAFF

v_gene: TRBV11-2
j_gene: TRBJ2-5
d_gene: NA
abundance: many
CDR3nt: TGTGCCAGCAGCTCTGGTATGGGGGGCAGGAACCAAGAGACCCAGTACTTC
CDR3aa: CASSSGMGGRNQETQYF

v_gene: TRBV3-1
j_gene: TRBJ2-1
d_gene: NA
abundance: NA
CDR3nt: TGTGCCAGCAGCCCCGGGACGTATAGTGAGCAGTTCTTC
CDR3aa: CASSPGTYSEQFF

v_gene: TRBV4-3
j_gene: TRBJ1-2
d_gene: NA
abundance: NA
CDR3nt: TGCGCCAGCAGCCAAGATGGAAGAGCCAGCTATGGCTACACCTTC
CDR3aa: CASSQDGRASYGYTF

v_gene: TRBV28
j_gene: TRBJ1-2
d_gene: NA
abundance: few
CDR3nt: TGTGCCAGCACCAGGGACCTCCTCTTCTATGGCTACACCTTC
CDR3aa: CASTRDLLFYGYTF

v_gene: TRBV7-9
j_gene: TRBJ1-4
d_gene: NA
abundance: few
CDR3nt: TGTGCCAGCAGCTTAGAGTATGGTACAGGGAATGAAAAACTGTTTTTT
CDR3aa: CASSLEYGTGNEKLFF

v_gene: TRBV6-2/TRBV6-3
j_gene: TRBJ2-5
d_gene: TRBD1
abundance: few
CDR3nt: TGTGCCAGCAGTTACAGTACAGGGGGCGCACGGGAGACCCAGTACTTC
CDR3aa: CASSYSTGGARETQYF

v_gene: TRBV20-1
j_gene: TRBJ2-1
d_gene: TRBD1
abundance: few
CDR3nt: TGCAGTGCGACGTCAGGGGGCCTCTCCTACAATGAGCAGTTCTTC
CDR3aa: CSATSGGLSYNEQFF

v_gene: TRBV12-3/TRBV12-4
j_gene: TRBJ1-1
d_gene: TRBD1
abundance: few
CDR3nt: TGTGCCAGCAGTTGGACAGGGTGGGACACTGAAGCTTTCTTT
CDR3aa: CASSWTGWDTEAFF

v_gene: TRBV12-5
j_gene: TRBJ2-7
d_gene: TRBD2
abundance: few
CDR3nt: TGTGCTAGTGGTTCGACTAGCGGGGGGCCCTCCTACGAGCAGTACTTC
CDR3aa: CASGSTSGGPSYEQYF

v_gene: TRBV27
j_gene: TRBJ2-4
d_gene: NA
abundance: few
CDR3nt: TGTGCCAGCAGTGGGAGGTCCTCAAGGGACATTCAGTACTTC
CDR3aa: CASSGRSSRDIQYF

v_gene: TRBV10-2
j_gene: TRBJ2-3
d_gene: TRBD2
abundance: NA
CDR3nt: TGCGCCAGCAGTGTTGGGGGGGTCACAGATACGCAGTATTTT
CDR3aa: CASSVGGVTDTQYF

v_gene: TRBV4-1
j_gene: TRBJ2-1
d_gene: NA
abundance: few
CDR3nt: TGCGCCAGCAGCCAGAGGGAGTCCAGCTCCTACAATGAGCAGTTCTTC
CDR3aa: CASSQRESSSYNEQFF

v_gene: TRBV19
j_gene: TRBJ2-7
d_gene: NA
abundance: once
CDR3nt: TGTGCCAGTAAAATTGGTGCAAATTCCTACGAGCAGTACTTC
CDR3aa: CASKIGANSYEQYF

v_gene: TRBV18
j_gene: TRBJ2-2
d_gene: TRBD1
abundance: NA
CDR3nt: TGTGCCAGCTCACCAGGAGGACAGGGTAGCCCCGGGGAGCTGTTTTTT
CDR3aa: CASSPGGQGSPGELFF

v_gene: TRBV6-5
j_gene: TRBJ1-5
d_gene: NA
abundance: few
CDR3nt: TGTGCCAGCAGGGCCGGAGGCAATCAGCCCCAGCATTTT
CDR3aa: CASRAGGNQPQHF

v_gene: TRBV10-3
j_gene: TRBJ2-4
d_gene: TRBD2
abundance: few
CDR3nt: TGTGCCATCAGTGAAGGGGGTCTACGCGGGGGGCCCATTCACATTCAGTACTTC
CDR3aa: CAISEGGLRGGPIHIQYF

v_gene: TRBV12-2
j_gene: TRBJ1-1
d_gene: NA
abundance: few
CDR3nt: TGTGCAAGTCGAATACTCAGGATCTACACTGAAGCTTTCTTT
CDR3aa: CASRILRIYTEAFF

v_gene: TRBV12-3/TRBV12-4
j_gene: TRBJ2-5
d_gene: TRBD2
abundance: few
CDR3nt: TGTGCCAGCAGCATCGGGGGGGGGGTCCAAGAGACCCAGTACTTC
CDR3aa: CASSIGGGVQETQYF

v_gene: TRBV4-3
j_gene: TRBJ2-7
d_gene: NA
abundance: NA
CDR3nt: TGCGCCAGCAGCCAAGCCCGGGGGGCGTACTACGAGCAGTACTTC
CDR3aa: CASSQARGAYYEQYF

v_gene: TRBV11-2
j_gene: TRBJ2-3
d_gene: NA
abundance: few
CDR3nt: TGTGCCAGCAGCTTATATGCTAGCTCGGCAGATACGCAGTATTTT
CDR3aa: CASSLYASSADTQYF

v_gene: TRBV7-9
j_gene: TRBJ1-4
d_gene: NA
abundance: few
CDR3nt: TGTGCCAGCAGCTCCGATACTACGGGGGAAAAACTGTTTTTT
CDR3aa: CASSSDTTGEKLFF

v_gene: TRBV28
j_gene: TRBJ2-3
d_gene: TRBD2
abundance: few
CDR3nt: TGTGCCAGCAGTCCGGGACTAGCGGGGAGCACAGATACGCAGTATTTT
CDR3aa: CASSPGLAGSTDTQYF

v_gene: TRBV5-1
j_gene: TRBJ2-1
d_gene: NA
abundance: many
CDR3nt: TGCGCCAGCAGCTTGGAGGGGCAGGGATCGGATGAGCAGTTCTTC
CDR3aa: CASSLEGQGSDEQFF

v_gene: TRBV5-1
j_gene: TRBJ2-1
d_gene: NA
abundance: NA
CDR3nt: TGCGCCAGCAGCTGGGGGGAGGAGCCCGGGAATGAGCAGTTCTTC
CDR3aa: CASSWGEEPGNEQFF

v_gene: TRBV7-8
j_gene: TRBJ2-3
d_gene: TRBD2
abundance: NA
CDR3nt: TGTGCCAGCAGCTCTCCGGGACTAGCCTCGGATACGCAGTATTTT
CDR3aa: CASSSPGLASDTQYF

v_gene: TRBV4-1
j_gene: TRBJ1-2
d_gene: NA
abundance: few
CDR3nt: TGCGCCAGCAGCCCCAGGGGTGTAAGCGGCTACACCTTC
CDR3aa: CASSPRGVSGYTF

v_gene: TRBV20-1
j_gene: TRBJ2-1
d_gene: NA
abundance: few
CDR3nt: TGCAGTGCTACGGGCTTAAGGATCAATGAGCAGTTCTTC
CDR3aa: CSATGLRINEQFF

v_gene: TRBV20-1
j_gene: TRBJ1-3
d_gene: NA
abundance: few
CDR3nt: TGCAGTGCTAGAGATTTGGCGCGAAGAAACACCATATATTTT
CDR3aa: CSARDLARRNTIYF

v_gene: TRBV4-1
j_gene: TRBJ2-2
d_gene: NA
abundance: few
CDR3nt: TGCGCCAGCAGCCAAGCGTTCTCCAGCCGAACCGGGGAGCTGTTTTTT
CDR3aa: CASSQAFSSRTGELFF

v_gene: TRBV4-3
j_gene: TRBJ2-7
d_gene: NA
abundance: many
CDR3nt: TGCGCCAGCAGCCAAGATCAGAAAGGAACTAGGAACGAGCAGTACTTC
CDR3aa: CASSQDQKGTRNEQYF

v_gene: TRBV20-1
j_gene: TRBJ2-2
d_gene: NA
abundance: few
CDR3nt: TGCAGTGCTAGAGTCGCGAACACCGGGGAGCTGTTTTTT
CDR3aa: CSARVANTGELFF

v_gene: TRBV20-1
j_gene: TRBJ2-1
d_gene: TRBD2
abundance: few
CDR3nt: TGCAGTGCCCGGGGAGCGGGGTACAATGAGCAGTTCTTC
CDR3aa: CSARGAGYNEQFF

v_gene: TRBV4-3
j_gene: TRBJ1-2
d_gene: NA
abundance: NA
CDR3nt: TGCGCCAGCAGCCAAGAGGTGGCCCAGTACTATGGCTACACCTTC
CDR3aa: CASSQEVAQYYGYTF

v_gene: TRBV9
j_gene: TRBJ2-3
d_gene: TRBD2
abundance: NA
CDR3nt: TGTGCCAGCAGCCCGTGGGCGGGGGGGCCGGAAGATACGCAGTATTTT
CDR3aa: CASSPWAGGPEDTQYF

v_gene: TRBV4-1
j_gene: TRBJ1-2
d_gene: NA
abundance: few
CDR3nt: TGCGCCAGCAGCCAAGCGACAGAGGGCTATGGCTACACCTTC
CDR3aa: CASSQATEGYGYTF

v_gene: TRBV20-1
j_gene: TRBJ2-3
d_gene: TRBD1
abundance: few
CDR3nt: TGCAGTGCCAGAACTACAGGGGTTCGAGTTCGTACGCAGTATTTT
CDR3aa: CSARTTGVRVRTQYF

v_gene: TRBV15
j_gene: TRBJ1-1
d_gene: NA
abundance: NA
CDR3nt: TGTGCCACCAGCAGCGACATGAACACTGAAGCTTTCTTT
CDR3aa: CATSSDMNTEAFF

v_gene: TRBV6-1
j_gene: TRBJ2-3
d_gene: NA
abundance: few
CDR3nt: TGTGCCAGCAGCTTATCGAGACCGGCAGATACGCAGTATTTT
CDR3aa: CASSLSRPADTQYF

v_gene: TRBV11-2
j_gene: TRBJ2-3
d_gene: TRBD2
abundance: NA
CDR3nt: TGTGCCAGCAGCTGGACTAGCGGGGACTTTATCCCAGATACGCAGTATTTT
CDR3aa: CASSWTSGDFIPDTQYF

v_gene: TRBV4-1
j_gene: TRBJ2-3
d_gene: NA
abundance: NA
CDR3nt: TGCGCCAGCAGCCAAGAAAGGCGGACAGATACGCAGTATTTT
CDR3aa: CASSQERRTDTQYF